These 30 T cell receptor beta chains were sequenced from one sample in a study of blood T cells in healthy people across ages. Then a second PCR, running about 7 to 11 cycles, was carried out with a sample-barcoded 5' primer and a J-beta primer mix. TCRdb reanalysed the 5' RACE reads using MiXCR and keeps one entry per CDR3 protein. The sample has over 600,000 distinct CDR3 sequences; around 20% are singletons. Input material: blood. These receptors all come from a man aged 70 or older in good health.

This clonotype was counted between two and nine times. This chain connects TRBV7-2 to TRBJ2-1; D is undetermined. The CDR3 totals 18 residues. CDR1 SGHTA and CDR2 FQGNSA come from the germline V gene. V gave up 5 bases and J gave up 2 bases, with 22 bases separating them. DNA of the CDR3: TGTGCCAGCAGCGCAAGTCCCATCCTTTACTCTACCTACAATGAGCAGTTCTTC. Translating gives CASSASPILYSTYNEQFF.

The chain uses TRBV9 and TRBJ2-5; D unresolved. The CDR3 length is 13 residues. Germline-derived CDR1 and CDR2 are SGDLS and YYNGEE. The V end was cut by 3 bases, the J end by 0 bases, with 6 bases between. The CDR3 protein is CASSASYQETQYF. CDR3 DNA: TGTGCCAGCAGCGCCTCATACCAAGAGACCCAGTACTTC. Together with reference TRBV9 and TRBJ2-5, the CDR3 gives the full variable domain: DSGVTQTPKHLITATGQRVTLRCSPRSGDLSVYWYQQSLDQGLQFLIQYYNGEERAKGNILERFSAQQFPDLHSELNLSSLELGDSALYFCASSASYQETQYFGPGTRLLVL.

This clonotype was observed once. V gene TRBV28 combines with J gene TRBJ2-7; the match to TRBD1 covers 7 bases. This CDR3 has 15 residues. Germline values: CDR1 MDHEN, CDR2 SYDVKM. Trimming cost V 5 bases and J 4 bases; bases outside gene matches: 11. The CDR3 DNA is TGTGCCAGCAGTCCAGAAAGACAGGGTTTGTACGAGCAGTACTTC. This gives the protein CASSPERQGLYEQYF.

The chain is built from TRBV4-3 and TRBJ1-3, with 9 bases matching TRBD1. The V segment lost 4 bases and the J segment 1 base; nucleotides outside the gene matches: 8. Per germline, CDR1 LGHNA and CDR2 YSLEER. The CDR3 is 17 amino acids. The CDR3, as DNA: TGCGCCAGCAGCCCCCGGACAGGGGCGGGTTCTGGAAACACCATATATTTT. It encodes CASSPRTGAGSGNTIYF.

The chain is built from TRBV9 and TRBJ2-1, with 8 bases lining up with TRBD2. This CDR3 is 16 amino acids long. The J segment lost 6 bases and the V segment lost 0 bases, leaving 8 bases of the junction unmatched. From germline, CDR1 is SGDLS and CDR2 YYNGEE. CDR3 coding DNA: TGTGCCAGCAGCGTAGCCCTGACTAGCGTTGGCAATGAGCAGTTCTTC. Translating it yields CASSVALTSVGNEQFF.

V and J are TRBV7-2 and TRBJ1-5; D is undetermined. The V and J ends lost 1 base and 5 bases respectively, with 9 bases between them. The CDR3 loop spans 14 amino acids. Germline CDR1 reads SGHTA; CDR2 reads FQGNSA. CDR3 coding DNA: TGTGCCAGCAGCTTAGTGGGCCCTTATCAGCCCCAGCATTTT. Translation: CASSLVGPYQPQHF.

The chain combines TRBV6-2 or TRBV6-3 with TRBJ2-5, with D uncertain. The CDR3 has 15 residues. With 5 bases removed from V and 1 base from J, the gap between germline ends came to 14 bases. Germline V gives CDR1 MNHEY, CDR2 SVGEGT. The CDR3 DNA reads as TGTGCCAGCAGTCCCCTGGCGGACCTCCAAGAGACCCAGTACTTC. Translated, it gives CASSPLADLQETQYF.

This clonotype appeared a few times. V and J are TRBV5-6 and TRBJ2-2; D is possibly TRBD2 (5 bases). The V gene's germline CDR1 is SGHDT and CDR2 YYEEEE. The V and J ends lost 2 bases and 6 bases respectively, with 11 bases between them. The CDR3 has 14 amino acids. The DNA for the CDR3 is TGTGCCAGCAGCTTAGGATTTAGCGCCGGGGAGCTGTTTTTT. This encodes CASSLGFSAGELFF.

This clonotype was counted between two and nine times. V and J are TRBV3-1 and TRBJ2-7; 10 bases map to TRBD1. Germline assignment: CDR1 LGHDT and CDR2 YNNKEL (reference sequence). CDR3 size: 16 residues. V shed 1 base and J 4 bases; nucleotides not matched to a gene: 7. The CDR3 DNA reads TGTGCCAGCAGCCAAGCGGGACAGGGGAAGTTTTACGAGCAGTACTTC. This gives the protein CASSQAGQGKFYEQYF.

J is TRBJ2-5 and V is TRBV5-1; a possible D gene is TRBD1 (8 bases). There are 13 residues in the CDR3. With 1 base removed from V and 7 bases from J, the gap between germline ends came to 11 bases. Germline-derived CDR1 and CDR2 are SGHRS and YFSETQ. The CDR3 region is CASSLTGGATQYF. In DNA, the CDR3 is TGCGCCAGCAGCTTGACAGGGGGGGCGACCCAGTACTTC. Full variable domain (remainder filled in from reference TRBV5-1 and TRBJ2-5): KAGVTQTPRYLIKTRGQQVTLSCSPISGHRSVSWYQQTPGQGLQFLFEYFSETQRNKGNFPGRFSGRQFSNSRSEMNVSTLELGDSALYLCASSLTGGATQYFGPGTRLLVL.

The table lists this clonotype with many counts. The genes are TRBV29-1 and TRBJ2-2; 7 bases match TRBD1. Germline CDR1 is SQVTM and CDR2 is ANQGSEA. Germline trimming cut 8 bases from V and 0 bases from J; bases unmatched to any gene: 6. This CDR3 has 14 amino acids. CDR3 coding DNA: TGCAGCTCCACCGGGACAGCGAACACCGGGGAGCTGTTTTTT. This sequence encodes CSSTGTANTGELFF.

This clonotype was picked up many times. The chain carries TRBV24-1 and TRBJ2-5, with D possibly being TRBD2 (6 bases). V lost 9 bases and J lost 2, with 24 bases in between. CDR1 and CDR2 (germline): KGHDR, SFDVKD. The CDR3 has 17 residues. The CDR3 coding sequence is TGTGCCACCCGAAAAGCCGGAGGTACGCGGGAACAAGAGACCCAGTACTTC. Translated: CATRKAGGTREQETQYF.

The V and J genes are TRBV7-2 and TRBJ2-5; no definite D call. The J call could be wrong; TRBJ2-1 is a better fit for the DNA end. Germline V lookup: CDR1 SGHTA, CDR2 FQGNSA. CDR3 size: 13 residues. The CDR3 is CASSEPASAEQFF. The DNA for the CDR3 is TGTGCCAGCAGCGAGCCCGCAAGTGCTGAGCAGTTCTTC.

This clonotype was recorded at least ten times. The chain links TRBV20-1 to TRBJ2-5; unclear D gene. The CDR3 has 12 residues. Germline-derived CDR1 and CDR2 are DFQATT and SNEGSKA (reference sequence). V lost 3 bases and J 2 bases, leaving 7 bases between the germline ends. This chain's CDR3 is CSASFGQETQYF. CDR3 bases: TGCAGTGCTAGTTTCGGACAAGAGACCCAGTACTTC.

The rearrangement uses TRBV29-1 and TRBJ2-1; either TRBD1 or TRBD2 may fit D (6 bases each). V gave up 3 bases and J gave up 2 bases, with 11 bases separating them. Germline V CDR1 and CDR2: SQVTM, ANQGSEA. The CDR3 totals 14 residues. CDR3 nucleotide sequence: TGCAGCGTTGAGGGGGGCGAGCCCTACAATGAGCAGTTCTTC. Protein product: CSVEGGEPYNEQFF.

In this sample, this clonotype turned up many times. The CDR3 reads CASTSGRNEQFF. CDR3 bases: TGTGCCAGCACCTCCGGGAGGAATGAGCAGTTCTTC. The V and J genes are TRBV12-3 or TRBV12-4 and TRBJ2-5; TRBD2 aligns across 7 bases. The DNA end is a closer match to TRBJ2-1, so the J assignment may be wrong. The CDR3 is made up of 12 amino acids.

This clonotype was observed a handful of times. The J gene is TRBJ2-3, the V gene TRBV5-6; D ambiguous. Germline V gene sequence: CDR1 SGHDT, CDR2 YYEEEE. Trimming took 5 bases from V and 6 from J, leaving 10 bases between them. This CDR3 region has 12 residues. The CDR3 region has the DNA TGTGCCAGCAGGGCTAGAAGTGATACGCAGTATTTT. Its translation: CASRARSDTQYF.

This clonotype occurred a few times. J is TRBJ2-3 and V is TRBV24-1; TRBD1 is a possible D gene (5 bases). CDR1 and CDR2 from the germline V gene are KGHDR and SFDVKD. The CDR3 is 15 amino acids. V was pared by 3 bases and J by 2 bases, with 11 bases between. Here the CDR3 DNA reads TGTGCCACCAGTGATCAGACAGCTGCCACAGATACGCAGTATTTT. Translated: CATSDQTAATDTQYF.

The V and J genes are TRBV20-1 and TRBJ2-2; 7 bases agree with TRBD1. The CDR3 is made up of 14 amino acids. Per the germline V gene, CDR1 is DFQATT and CDR2 is SNEGSKA (reference sequence). The V gene end was trimmed by 4 bases and the J gene end by 4 bases; junction bases not matched to a gene: 6. The CDR3 region has the DNA TGCAGTGCTAACAACAGGGGCGGCACCGGGGAGCTGTTTTTT. This encodes CSANNRGGTGELFF.

This clonotype was seen ten or more times. CDR3 sequence: CASNMNGNQPQHF. In DNA form, the CDR3 reads TGTGCCAGTAATATGAATGGCAATCAGCCCCAGCATTTT. The chain joins TRBV6-6 to TRBJ1-5, with unresolved D. The CDR3 loop spans 13 amino acids. With 9 bases removed from V and 2 bases from J, the gap between germline ends came to 11 bases. From germline, CDR1 is MNHNY and CDR2 SVGAGI (reference sequence).

In this sample, this clonotype turned up many times. This chain links TRBV7-2 with TRBJ1-4; D ambiguous. Trimming stripped 5 bases from V and 8 bases from J, with 12 bases between. Germline CDR1 reads SGHTA; CDR2 reads FQGNSA. This CDR3 has 13 amino acids. The CDR3 here is CASSAIRREKLFF. CDR3 coding DNA: TGTGCCAGCAGCGCGATAAGACGAGAAAAACTGTTTTTT.

This clonotype was detected many times. The chain is built from TRBV12-3 or TRBV12-4 and TRBJ2-7; 7 positions agree with TRBD1. The CDR3 loop spans 12 amino acids. V lost 1 base and J lost 12; bases outside the gene matches: 6. In DNA form, the CDR3 reads TGTGCCAGCAGTTTAGAGGGGACAGTTGCGTACTTC. This gives the protein CASSLEGTVAYF.

The chain joins TRBV3-1 to TRBJ2-5, with TRBD2 identical over 8 bases. Germline-derived CDR1 and CDR2 are LGHDT and YNNKEL (reference sequence). There are 19 residues in the CDR3. With V trimmed by 0 bases and J by 2 bases, 14 bases remained unmatched. CDR3 in amino acids: CASSQEVLRGGRLQETQYF. In nucleotides, the CDR3 is TGTGCCAGCAGCCAAGAAGTACTCCGGGGGGGCAGACTACAAGAGACCCAGTACTTC.

At least ten counts were recorded for this clonotype. V and J are TRBV28 and TRBJ2-7; 11 bases agree with TRBD2. Germline-derived CDR1 and CDR2 are MDHEN and SYDVKM. The CDR3 loop spans 14 amino acids. V gave up 3 bases and J gave up 3 bases; unmatched junction bases: 1. The CDR3 DNA follows: TGTGCCAGCAGTTTGCTAGCGGGAGGCTACGAGCAGTACTTC. Amino acid sequence: CASSLLAGGYEQYF.

This rearrangement joins TRBV5-1 to TRBJ2-3; D call uncertain. Trimming removed 7 bases at V and 2 bases at J, with 14 bases between. This CDR3 contains 14 residues. The V gene's germline CDR1 is SGHRS and CDR2 YFSETQ. As DNA, the CDR3 is TGCGCCAGCGGCAAAAATCGGGCCACAGATACGCAGTATTTT. Translated, it gives CASGKNRATDTQYF.

The chain employs TRBV7-9 and TRBJ2-5, with D uncertain. Trimming removed 6 bases from V and 2 bases from J, with 13 bases in between. This CDR3 contains 14 residues. CDR1 and CDR2 (germline): SEHNR, FQNEAQ (reference sequence). CDR3 nucleotide sequence: TGTGCCAGCAGACCCAGCAGCAATCAAGAGACCCAGTACTTC. Translating it yields CASRPSSNQETQYF.

The DNA for the CDR3 is TGTGCCAGCAGCTTAAACGGGGGCCTTACTAACAATGAGCAGTTCTTC. It encodes CASSLNGGLTNNEQFF. The J gene is TRBJ2-5, the V gene TRBV7-3; D may correspond to TRBD1 or TRBD2 (6 bases each). The J call is uncertain, as TRBJ2-1 better fits the DNA end. Germline V gene lookup returns CDR1 SGHTA and CDR2 FQGTGA. The CDR3 has 16 amino acids.

J is TRBJ2-7 and V is TRBV12-3 or TRBV12-4; the D gene could be TRBD1 or TRBD2 (6 bases each). V was cut by 3 bases and J by 5 bases, with 14 bases left in between. The CDR3 spans 14 residues. CDR3 sequence: CASSLRGAGDEQYF. The CDR3 DNA follows: TGTGCCAGCAGTTTGAGGGGGGCCGGGGACGAGCAGTACTTC.

J is TRBJ2-5 and V is TRBV4-3; D unclear. V was clipped by 0 bases and J by 5 bases, with 10 bases between them. Germline V gene sequence: CDR1 LGHNA, CDR2 YSLEER. The CDR3 is 14 amino acids. The CDR3 bases are TGCGCCAGCAGCCAAGAGCGCCGGGCGGAGACCCAGTACTTC. Amino acid sequence: CASSQERRAETQYF.

The rearrangement links TRBV19 to TRBJ2-3; a possible D gene is TRBD2 (5 bases). V lost 5 bases to trimming and J lost 3 bases, with 9 bases between them. This CDR3 is 13 amino acids long. In germline, CDR1 is LNHDA, CDR2 SQIVND (reference sequence). The chain's CDR3 is CASSGPGTDTQYF. CDR3 sequence (DNA): TGTGCCAGTAGTGGTCCGGGGACAGATACGCAGTATTTT.